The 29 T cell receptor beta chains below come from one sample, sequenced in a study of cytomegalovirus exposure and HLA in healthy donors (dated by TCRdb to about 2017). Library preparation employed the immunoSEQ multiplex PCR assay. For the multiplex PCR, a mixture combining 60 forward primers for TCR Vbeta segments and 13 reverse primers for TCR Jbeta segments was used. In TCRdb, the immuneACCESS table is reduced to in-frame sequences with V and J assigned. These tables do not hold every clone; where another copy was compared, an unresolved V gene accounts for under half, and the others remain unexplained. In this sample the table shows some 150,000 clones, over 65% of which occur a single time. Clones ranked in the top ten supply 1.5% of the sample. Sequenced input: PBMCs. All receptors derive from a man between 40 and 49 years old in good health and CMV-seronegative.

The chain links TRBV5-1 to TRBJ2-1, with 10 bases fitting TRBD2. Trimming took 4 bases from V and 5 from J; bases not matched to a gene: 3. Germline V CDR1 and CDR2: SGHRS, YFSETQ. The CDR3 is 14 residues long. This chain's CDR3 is CASSRTSGNNEQFF. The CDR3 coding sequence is TGCGCCAGCAGCAGAACTAGCGGGAACAATGAGCAGTTCTTC. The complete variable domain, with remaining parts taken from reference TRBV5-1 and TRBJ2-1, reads KAGVTQTPRYLIKTRGQQVTLSCSPISGHRSVSWYQQTPGQGLQFLFEYFSETQRNKGNFPGRFSGRQFSNSRSEMNVSTLELGDSALYLCASSRTSGNNEQFFGPGTRLTVL.

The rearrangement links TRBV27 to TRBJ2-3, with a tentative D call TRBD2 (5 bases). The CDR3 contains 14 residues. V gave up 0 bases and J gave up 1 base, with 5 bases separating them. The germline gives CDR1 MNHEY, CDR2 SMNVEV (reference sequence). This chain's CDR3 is CASSLSRGTDTQYF. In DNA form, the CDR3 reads TGTGCCAGCAGTTTATCGCGGGGCACAGATACGCAGTATTTT.

The chain's CDR3 is CASSQDWALKNTEAFF. The CDR3 DNA reads TGTGCCAGCAGCCAAGATTGGGCTCTCAAGAACACTGAAGCTTTCTTT. This chain links TRBV4-2 with TRBJ1-1, with no clear D. The germline V and J ends were trimmed by 0 bases and 1 base, with 12 bases remaining between them. The CDR3 runs to 16 residues. Germline V gene data show CDR1 as LGHNA and CDR2 as YNFKEQ.

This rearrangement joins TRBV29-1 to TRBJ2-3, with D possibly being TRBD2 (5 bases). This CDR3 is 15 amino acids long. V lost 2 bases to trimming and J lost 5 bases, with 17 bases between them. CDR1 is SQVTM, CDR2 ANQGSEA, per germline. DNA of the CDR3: TGCAGCGTTGAACAAAAAGGAGCGGTAGGAGATACGCAGTATTTT. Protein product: CSVEQKGAVGDTQYF.

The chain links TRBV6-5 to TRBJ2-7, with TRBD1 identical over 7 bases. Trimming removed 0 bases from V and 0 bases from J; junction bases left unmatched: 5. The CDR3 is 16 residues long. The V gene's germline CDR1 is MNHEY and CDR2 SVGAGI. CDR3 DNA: TGTGCCAGCAGTTACTCCGACAGGGCAATCTCCTACGAGCAGTACTTC. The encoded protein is CASSYSDRAISYEQYF.

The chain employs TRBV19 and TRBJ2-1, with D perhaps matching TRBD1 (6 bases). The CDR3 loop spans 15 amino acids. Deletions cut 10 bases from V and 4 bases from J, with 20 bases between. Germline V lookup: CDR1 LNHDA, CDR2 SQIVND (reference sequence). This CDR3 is CATHPGTLSYNEQFF. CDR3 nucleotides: TGTGCCACCCATCCAGGGACACTTTCTTACAATGAGCAGTTCTTC.

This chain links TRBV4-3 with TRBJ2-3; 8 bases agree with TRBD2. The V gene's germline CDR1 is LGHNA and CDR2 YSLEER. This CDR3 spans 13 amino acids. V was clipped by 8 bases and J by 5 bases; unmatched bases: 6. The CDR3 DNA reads TGCGCCAGCTCCGGGACTAGTTTAGATACGCAGTATTTT. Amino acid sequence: CASSGTSLDTQYF.

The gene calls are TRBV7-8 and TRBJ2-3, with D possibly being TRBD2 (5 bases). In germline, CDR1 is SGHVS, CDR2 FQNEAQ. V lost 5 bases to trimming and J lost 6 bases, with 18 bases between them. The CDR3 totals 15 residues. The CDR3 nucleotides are TGTGCCAGCAGCCTTTTCTCGGTCCGAGGGGATACGCAGTATTTT. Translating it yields CASSLFSVRGDTQYF.

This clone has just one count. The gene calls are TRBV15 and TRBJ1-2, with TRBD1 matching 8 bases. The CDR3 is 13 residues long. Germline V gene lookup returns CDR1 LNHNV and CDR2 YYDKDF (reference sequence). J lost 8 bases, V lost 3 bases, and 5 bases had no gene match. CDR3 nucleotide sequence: TGTGCCACCAGCAGGAGGACAGGGCAAGGCTACACCTTC. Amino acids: CATSRRTGQGYTF.

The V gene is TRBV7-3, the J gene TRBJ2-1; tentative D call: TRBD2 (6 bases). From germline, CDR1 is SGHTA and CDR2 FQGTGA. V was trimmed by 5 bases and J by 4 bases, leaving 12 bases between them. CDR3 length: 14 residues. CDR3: CASSPTGLYNEQFF. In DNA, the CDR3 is TGTGCCAGCAGCCCCACGGGACTTTACAATGAGCAGTTCTTC.

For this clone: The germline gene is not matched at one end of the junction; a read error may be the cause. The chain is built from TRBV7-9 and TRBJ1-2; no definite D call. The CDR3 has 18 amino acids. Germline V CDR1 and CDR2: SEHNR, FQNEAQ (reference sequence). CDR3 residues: CSSSFSLRVSSEGYGYTF. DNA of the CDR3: TGTTCCAGCAGCTTCTCGCTCAGAGTTTCGTCGGAGGGCTATGGCTACACCTTC.

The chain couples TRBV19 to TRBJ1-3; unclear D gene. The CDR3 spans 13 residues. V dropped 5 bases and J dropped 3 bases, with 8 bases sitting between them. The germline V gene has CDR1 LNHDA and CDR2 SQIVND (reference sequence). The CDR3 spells CASSSLVGNTIYF. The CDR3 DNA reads TGTGCCAGTAGTTCCCTCGTTGGAAACACCATATATTTT.

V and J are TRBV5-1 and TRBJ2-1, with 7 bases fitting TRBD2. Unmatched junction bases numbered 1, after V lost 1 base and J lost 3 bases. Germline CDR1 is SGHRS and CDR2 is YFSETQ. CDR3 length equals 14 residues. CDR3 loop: CASSLSGDYNEQFF. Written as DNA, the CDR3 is TGCGCCAGCAGCTTGAGCGGGGACTACAATGAGCAGTTCTTC.

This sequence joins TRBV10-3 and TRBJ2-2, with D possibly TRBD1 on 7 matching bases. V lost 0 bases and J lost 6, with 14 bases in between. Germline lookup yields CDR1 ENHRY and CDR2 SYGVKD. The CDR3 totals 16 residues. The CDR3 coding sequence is TGTGCCATCAGTGAGTCGTGGCAGGGGGAGGCCGGGGAGCTGTTTTTT. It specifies CAISESWQGEAGELFF.

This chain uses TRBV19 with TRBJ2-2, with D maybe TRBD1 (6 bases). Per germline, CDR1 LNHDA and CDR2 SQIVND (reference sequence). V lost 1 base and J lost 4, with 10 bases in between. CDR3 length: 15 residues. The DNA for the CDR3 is TGTGCCAGTAGTATAGCAGGGGCGGGCACCGGGGAGCTGTTTTTT. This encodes CASSIAGAGTGELFF. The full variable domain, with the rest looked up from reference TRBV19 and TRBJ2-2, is DGGITQSPKYLFRKEGQNVTLSCEQNLNHDAMYWYRQDPGQGLRLIYYSQIVNDFQKGDIAEGYSVSREKKESFPLTVTSAQKNPTAFYLCASSIAGAGTGELFFGEGSRLTVL.

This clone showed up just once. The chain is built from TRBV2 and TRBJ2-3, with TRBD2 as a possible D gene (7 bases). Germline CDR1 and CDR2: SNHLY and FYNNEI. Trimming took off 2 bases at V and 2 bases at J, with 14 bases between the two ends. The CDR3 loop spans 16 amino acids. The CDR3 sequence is CASSENGGLITDTQYF. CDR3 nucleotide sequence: TGTGCCAGCAGTGAAAACGGGGGGCTTATCACAGATACGCAGTATTTT.

The CDR3 DNA reads TGTGCCAGCAGTGACAGGTCCGGCCAGCCCCAGCATTTT. Protein: CASSDRSGQPQHF. The chain links TRBV2 to TRBJ1-5; D is ambiguous. The germline V gene has CDR1 SNHLY and CDR2 FYNNEI. The V end lost 3 bases, the J end lost 7 bases, and 10 bases lay between the germline ends. The CDR3 contains 13 residues.

For the CDR3, the DNA is TGTGCCATCAGTGACCCCGACAGGGACCAAGAGACCCAGTACTTC. As protein: CAISDPDRDQETQYF. The J gene is TRBJ2-5, the V gene TRBV10-3, with 7 bases that match TRBD1. Losses at the gene ends were 3 bases for V and 0 bases for J; bases not matched to a gene: 4. The CDR3 runs 15 residues. From germline, CDR1 is ENHRY and CDR2 SYGVKD.

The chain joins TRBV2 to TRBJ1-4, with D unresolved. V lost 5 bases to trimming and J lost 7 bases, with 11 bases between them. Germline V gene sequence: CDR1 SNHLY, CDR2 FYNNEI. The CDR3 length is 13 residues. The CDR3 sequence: CASSLGVGEKLFF. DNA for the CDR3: TGTGCCAGCAGTCTGGGCGTTGGTGAAAAACTGTTTTTT.

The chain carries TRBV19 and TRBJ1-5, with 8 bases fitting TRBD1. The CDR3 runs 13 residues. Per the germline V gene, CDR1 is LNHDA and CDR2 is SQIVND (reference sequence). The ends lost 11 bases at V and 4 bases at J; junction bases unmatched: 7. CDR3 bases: TGTGCCGGTTCAGACAGGGGTAATCAGCCCCAGCATTTT. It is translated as CAGSDRGNQPQHF.

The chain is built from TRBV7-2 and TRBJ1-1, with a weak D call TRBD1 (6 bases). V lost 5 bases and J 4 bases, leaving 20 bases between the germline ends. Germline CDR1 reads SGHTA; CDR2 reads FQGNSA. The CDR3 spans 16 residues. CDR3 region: CASSESGAILSTEAFF. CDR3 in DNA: TGTGCCAGCAGCGAATCAGGGGCGATATTGAGCACTGAAGCTTTCTTT.

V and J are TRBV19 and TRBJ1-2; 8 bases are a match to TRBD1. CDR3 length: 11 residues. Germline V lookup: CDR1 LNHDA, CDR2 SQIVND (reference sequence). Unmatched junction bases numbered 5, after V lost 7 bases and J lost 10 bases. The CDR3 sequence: CASNTQGDYTF. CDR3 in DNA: TGTGCCAGTAACACACAGGGGGACTACACCTTC.

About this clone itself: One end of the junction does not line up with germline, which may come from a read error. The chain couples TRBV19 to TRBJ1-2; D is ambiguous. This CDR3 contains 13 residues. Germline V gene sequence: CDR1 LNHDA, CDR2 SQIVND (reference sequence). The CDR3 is CASSISGWSSFAF. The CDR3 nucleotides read TGTGCCAGTAGTATCTCCGGGTGGTCGAGCTTCGCCTTC.

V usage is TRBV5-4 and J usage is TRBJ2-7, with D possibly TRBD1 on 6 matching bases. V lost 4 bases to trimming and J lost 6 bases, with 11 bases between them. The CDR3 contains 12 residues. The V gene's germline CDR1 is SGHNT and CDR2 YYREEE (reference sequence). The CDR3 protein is CASSTRGGEQYF. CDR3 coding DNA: TGTGCCAGCAGCACCAGGGGCGGCGAGCAGTACTTC.

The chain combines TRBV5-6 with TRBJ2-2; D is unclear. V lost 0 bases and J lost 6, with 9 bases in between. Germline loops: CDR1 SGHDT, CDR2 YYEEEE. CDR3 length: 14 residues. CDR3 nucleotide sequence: TGTGCCAGCAGCTTGGCCTCTGGGCCCGGGGAGCTGTTTTTT. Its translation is CASSLASGPGELFF.

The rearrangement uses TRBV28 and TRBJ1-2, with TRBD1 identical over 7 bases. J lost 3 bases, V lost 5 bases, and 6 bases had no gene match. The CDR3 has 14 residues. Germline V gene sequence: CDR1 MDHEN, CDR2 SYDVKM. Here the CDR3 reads CASSTGQRHYGYTF. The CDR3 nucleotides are TGTGCCAGCAGTACGGGACAGCGCCACTATGGCTACACCTTC.

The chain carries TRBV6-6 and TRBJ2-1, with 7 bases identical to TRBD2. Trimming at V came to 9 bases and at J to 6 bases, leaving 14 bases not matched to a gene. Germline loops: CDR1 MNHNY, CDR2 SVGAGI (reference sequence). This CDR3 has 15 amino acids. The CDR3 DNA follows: TGTGCCAGTGGCGGGCTAGCGGATGGACCCAATGAGCAGTTCTTC. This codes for CASGGLADGPNEQFF.

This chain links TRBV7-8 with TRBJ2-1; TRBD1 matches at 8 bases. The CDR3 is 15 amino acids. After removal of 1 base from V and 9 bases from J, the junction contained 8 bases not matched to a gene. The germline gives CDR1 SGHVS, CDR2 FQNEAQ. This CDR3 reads CASSLVRQGIGEQFF. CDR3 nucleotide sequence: TGTGCCAGCAGCTTAGTTCGACAGGGGATTGGTGAGCAGTTCTTC.

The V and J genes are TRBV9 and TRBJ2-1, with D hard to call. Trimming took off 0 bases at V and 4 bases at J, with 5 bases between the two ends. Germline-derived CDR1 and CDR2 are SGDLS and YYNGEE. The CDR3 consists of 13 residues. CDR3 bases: TGTGCCAGCAGCGTAGCACTATACAATGAGCAGTTCTTC. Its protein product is CASSVALYNEQFF.